The 4 T cell receptor beta chains presented below share a single source sample, sequenced in a study of T cells in Graves' hyperthyroidism and ophthalmopathy. Amplification of TCR beta CDR3 regions was performed using RNA transcripts as template. RT-PCR in the first round (using the HTBI primer set) targeted the TCR CDR3. In TCRdb, the multiplex PCR reads were re-called with MiXCR into one record per CDR3 protein. The sample yields 530,000 or so distinct CDR3 sequences, roughly 46% seen once. Sequencing used peripheral blood or thyroid tissue (not recorded which). These receptors all stem from a woman aged 18-29 years with Graves' hyperthyroidism.

A note on this clonotype: The junction differs from germline at one of its ends, possibly a read error. The chain is built from TRBV10-3 and TRBJ2-7; 8 nucleotides match TRBD1. The CDR3 is made up of 14 amino acids. The germline V gene encodes CDR1 ENHRY and CDR2 SYGVKD. The CDR3, as DNA: TGTGCCATCAATTTACAGGGGGGAGGCTACGGGCAGTACTTC. Its translation: CAINLQGGGYGQYF.

This clonotype was counted at least ten times. The chain carries TRBV20-1 and TRBJ2-5; D uncertain. The CDR3 has 13 residues. The germline V and J ends were trimmed by 1 base and 5 bases, with 11 bases remaining between them. CDR1 DFQATT and CDR2 SNEGSKA come from the germline V gene (reference sequence). CDR3 DNA: TGCAGTGCTAGAGCCGCGCCTTTGGAGACCCAGTACTTC. It translates to CSARAAPLETQYF.

This clonotype was observed a few times. In DNA form, the CDR3 reads TGCAGTGCTGAAAGTACAGGGGGGCTGGATACGCAGTATTTT. It yields the protein CSAESTGGLDTQYF. The rearrangement links TRBV20-1 to TRBJ2-3, with 8 bases identical to TRBD1. The CDR3 has 14 amino acids. Germline CDR1 reads DFQATT; CDR2 reads SNEGSKA (reference sequence). The V gene end was trimmed by 5 bases and the J gene end by 6 bases; junction bases not matched to a gene: 10.

In its sample, this clonotype was seen a few times. V and J are TRBV27 and TRBJ1-1, with TRBD1 matching 10 bases. CDR3 length: 17 residues. Germline V gene lookup returns CDR1 MNHEY and CDR2 SMNVEV (reference sequence). Germline trimming cut 5 bases from V and 1 base from J; bases unmatched to any gene: 10. The CDR3 DNA is TGTGCCAGCAGTCGACCGGGACAGGGGATTGGGAACACTGAAGCTTTCTTT. Amino acids: CASSRPGQGIGNTEAFF.